Listed below are T cell receptor beta chains from one sample, sequenced in a study of blood T cell repertoires in COVID-19. Sequencing used immunoSEQ multiplex PCR; TCRdb keeps in-frame clones, though not all of them. The sample consists of over 55,000 clones, around 90% of them appearing once. The sequenced material came from peripheral blood. The receptors come from a human donor in a cohort sampled during active COVID-19. Both conserved end residues are part of each CDR3. The order of the fields is D gene, CDR3 length, J gene, clone size, V gene, CDR3 protein, CDR3 DNA. D genes are given only for firm matches. Clone size is not always given. Where it is, it says once, few, many or a class for expanded clones.

- | 16 | TRBJ1-3 | - | TRBV10-2 | CASSERTGRTGNTIYF | TGCGCCAGCAGTGAGCGTACGGGTAGGACTGGAAACACCATATATTTT
- | 16 | TRBJ1-3 | - | TRBV5-1 | CASSPGTLGSGNTIYF | TGCGCCAGCAGCCCCGGGACACTGGGCTCTGGAAACACCATATATTTT
- | 15 | TRBJ1-4 | - | TRBV2 | CASKDQGPAGEKLFF | TGTGCCAGCAAGGATCAGGGCCCGGCTGGTGAAAAACTGTTTTTT
TRBD2 | 17 | TRBJ2-7 | - | TRBV10-2 | CASSDRTSGRAGYEQYF | TGCGCCAGCAGTGACAGGACTAGCGGGAGGGCCGGGTACGAGCAGTACTTC
- | 16 | TRBJ1-1 | - | TRBV7-9 | CASSFEGHLRNTEAFF | TGTGCCAGCAGCTTCGAGGGACACTTACGGAACACTGAAGCTTTCTTT
- | 15 | TRBJ2-1 | - | TRBV7-8 | CASSFLWGRGNEQFF | TGTGCCAGCAGCTTTCTGTGGGGGCGCGGCAATGAGCAGTTCTTC
- | 17 | TRBJ1-5 | - | TRBV21-1 | CASSKVGQGRPEQPQHF | TGTGCCAGCAGCAAAGTGGGACAGGGCAGGCCCGAACAGCCCCAGCATTTT
- | 11 | TRBJ2-3 | once | TRBV29-1 | CSVEGGNTQYF | TGCAGCGTTGAAGGCGGGAATACGCAGTATTTT
TRBD1 | 15 | TRBJ2-7 | - | TRBV19 | CASSTLGQGSYEQYF | TGTGCCAGTAGTACGCTCGGACAGGGATCCTACGAGCAGTACTTC
TRBD1 | 15 | TRBJ2-4 | - | TRBV3-1/TRBV3-2 | CASSQDPRGRNIQYF | TGTGCCAGCAGCCAAGATCCCAGGGGGCGAAACATTCAGTACTTC
- | 15 | TRBJ2-7 | - | TRBV6-2/TRBV6-3 | CASSRGTPAAYEQYF | TGTGCCAGCAGTAGGGGGACGCCTGCTGCCTACGAGCAGTACTTC
TRBD1 | 15 | TRBJ2-2 | - | TRBV3-1/TRBV3-2 | CASSPGTGNTGELFF | TGTGCCAGCAGCCCCGGGACAGGGAACACCGGGGAGCTGTTTTTT
TRBD1 | 16 | TRBJ2-3 | once | TRBV30 | CAWSPRTGLLTDTQYF | TGTGCCTGGAGCCCTCGGACAGGACTCCTCACAGATACGCAGTATTTT